The 12 T cell receptor beta chains below all came from one sample that was sequenced in a study of human T cells and chemical hapten exposure (dated by TCRdb to 2020 to 2022). Library prep was done by RACE. The sequencer listed for this sample is NextSeq 500. The public reads were run again by TCRdb, first through fastp at Q25 and then through MiXCR, and only productive beta chains were kept. Rows matching on CDR3 protein sequence are summarized as one entry with the most common DNA and genes. Counted in this sample were a few hundred thousand distinct CDR3 sequences; around 5.5% of them appeared once. The ten most abundant clones make up 7% to 10% of the sample. The time point label for this specimen denotes: pre-sensitization, week 0. In the paper's terms, the treatment or condition label means: therapeutic diphenylcyclopropenone sensitization with weekly scalp DPC. The sequenced sample was whole blood, obtained in connection with sensitization to the hapten diphenylcyclopropenone (DPC). The receptors were sampled from a woman younger than 35 with alopecia areata. Some clones in this sample may be carry-over from other donors' samples.

This clonotype was recorded many times. This sequence joins TRBV6-2 or TRBV6-3 and TRBJ2-7, with D perhaps TRBD2 (5 bases). The V and J ends lost 0 bases and 2 bases respectively, with 14 bases between them. The germline V gene has CDR1 MNHEY and CDR2 SVGEGT. The CDR3 has 16 residues. In DNA, the CDR3 is TGTGCCAGCAGTTACTCGGGGAGAGGTTCGCCCTACGAGCAGTACTTC. It encodes CASSYSGRGSPYEQYF.

The CDR3 protein is CASSQDGIDYNSPLHF. CDR3 nucleotides: TGTGCCAGCAGCCAAGACGGGATTGATTATAATTCACCCCTCCACTTT. The genes are TRBV3-1 and TRBJ1-6; D ambiguous. CDR1 and CDR2 from the germline V gene are LGHDT and YNNKEL (reference sequence). The CDR3 loop spans 16 amino acids. V dropped 0 bases and J dropped 4 bases, with 10 bases sitting between them.

This clonotype was detected many times. The chain combines TRBV5-1 with TRBJ1-1; D call uncertain. CDR3 length: 15 amino acids. V was cut by 0 bases and J by 1 base, with 10 bases left in between. In germline, CDR1 is SGHRS, CDR2 YFSETQ. CDR3 nucleotide sequence: TGCGCCAGCAGCTTGGAGTACGGGCAGAACACTGAAGCTTTCTTT. This gives the protein CASSLEYGQNTEAFF.

This clonotype was seen a handful of times. V usage is TRBV2 and J usage is TRBJ2-7; the D gene could be TRBD1 or TRBD2 (5 bases each). From germline, CDR1 is SNHLY and CDR2 FYNNEI. Trimming left V 7 bases short and J 0 bases short, with 16 bases between. The CDR3 loop spans 15 amino acids. The DNA for the CDR3 is TGTGCCAGCAACTCCCAGGGACCCAGCTCCTACGAGCAGTACTTC. Its translation: CASNSQGPSSYEQYF.

The V gene is TRBV3-1, the J gene TRBJ2-5; 13 nucleotides match TRBD2. V gave up 8 bases and J gave up 2 bases; unmatched junction bases: 8. The germline V gene encodes CDR1 LGHDT and CDR2 YNNKEL (reference sequence). This CDR3 contains 16 residues. The CDR3, as DNA: TGTGCCAGCGGGAGGACTAGCGGGGGTCTACAAGAGACCCAGTACTTC. This codes for CASGRTSGGLQETQYF.

The chain is built from TRBV7-2 and TRBJ2-2; tentatively, D is TRBD2 (5 bases). This CDR3 region has 14 residues. Germline V gives CDR1 SGHTA, CDR2 FQGNSA. Trimming cost V 1 base and J 7 bases, with 10 bases left between them. This chain's CDR3 is CASSLEGLIGELFF. The CDR3 DNA reads TGTGCCAGCAGCTTAGAAGGACTCATCGGGGAGCTGTTTTTT.

This clonotype came up many times. This chain links TRBV9 with TRBJ1-1; no reliable D call. Trimming shortened V by 4 bases and J by 1 base, and 17 bases separated the two germline ends. The CDR3 is 16 amino acids. Looked up from germline, CDR1 is SGDLS and CDR2 is YYNGEE. For the CDR3, the DNA is TGTGCCAGCAGCCCACCTTCTGCGGAAGCGAACACTGAAGCTTTCTTT. As protein: CASSPPSAEANTEAFF.

This clonotype was counted at least ten times. This chain links TRBV7-9 with TRBJ1-1; the D gene is possibly TRBD1 (5 bases). The V end lost 5 bases, the J end lost 6 bases, and 16 bases lay between the germline ends. The CDR3 length is 14 residues. Germline loops: CDR1 SEHNR, CDR2 FQNEAQ (reference sequence). The CDR3 reads CASSEAGRRPEAFF. The CDR3 DNA is TGTGCCAGCAGCGAGGCAGGGAGACGTCCTGAAGCTTTCTTT.

This clonotype was detected only a few times. The chain uses TRBV3-1 and TRBJ2-7, with D possibly being TRBD1 (6 bases). This CDR3 contains 15 residues. V was shortened by 0 bases and J by 0 bases, with 9 bases between the two germline ends. Germline CDR1 LGHDT, CDR2 YNNKEL (reference sequence). Written as DNA, the CDR3 is TGTGCCAGCAGCCAAGATTGGGACATCTCCTACGAGCAGTACTTC. The encoded protein is CASSQDWDISYEQYF.

This clonotype was detected a few times. The chain couples TRBV10-3 to TRBJ2-3; 9 bases match TRBD2. The junction had 0 bases not matched to a gene; V was cut back by 2 bases and J by 3 bases. The V gene's germline CDR1 is ENHRY and CDR2 SYGVKD. The CDR3 runs to 14 residues. DNA of the CDR3: TGTGCCATCAGTGAGACTAGCGGGACAGATACGCAGTATTTT. Protein sequence: CAISETSGTDTQYF.

This clonotype occurred many times. The V and J genes are TRBV6-5 and TRBJ1-1; 9 bases map to TRBD1. There are 14 residues in the CDR3. Looked up from germline, CDR1 is MNHEY and CDR2 is SVGAGI. Trimming took 5 bases from V and 2 from J; bases not matched to a gene: 3. CDR3 bases: TGTGCCAGCAGTGGGACAGGGCCTAACACTGAAGCTTTCTTT. Translated: CASSGTGPNTEAFF.

This clonotype was observed at least ten times. The genes are TRBV20-1 and TRBJ2-1; maybe TRBD2 (5 bases). V gave up 0 bases and J gave up 3 bases, with 12 bases separating them. The CDR3 is made up of 15 amino acids. Per the germline V gene, CDR1 is DFQATT and CDR2 is SNEGSKA (reference sequence). DNA for the CDR3: TGCAGTGCTAGAGATTTTTTAGACTACTACAATGAGCAGTTCTTC. Translated: CSARDFLDYYNEQFF.